A selection of T cell receptor beta chains follows, all from one sample in a study of blood T cell repertoires in COVID-19. Profiling relied on immunoSEQ multiplex PCR, and the TCRdb table lists in-frame clones only, not all of them. Of 80,000 to 130,000 clones in the sample, 80% to 95% were seen once. Sequencing used peripheral blood. The receptors shown here come from a man between 65 and 80 years old with acute or convalescent COVID-19. The CDR3 runs from the conserved cysteine through the conserved F or W. D genes are given only for firm matches. The size of a clone is reported for some rows only, either as once, few or many, or as a class for expanded clones.

d_gene	abundance	v_gene	j_gene	CDR3nt	CDR3aa
NA	NA	TRBV5-6	TRBJ1-5	TGTGCCAGCAGCTTGGGAGTTTATAGCAATCAGCCCCAGCATTTT	CASSLGVYSNQPQHF
NA	once	TRBV7-9	TRBJ2-2	TGTGCCAGCAGCCATGCAGTGAGGGAAACCGGGGAGCTGTTTTTT	CASSHAVRETGELFF
NA	NA	TRBV3-1/TRBV3-2	TRBJ1-3	TGTGCCAGCAGCCGACCCGGGGCTGGAAACACCATATATTTT	CASSRPGAGNTIYF
TRBD2	NA	TRBV13	TRBJ2-2	TGTGCCAGCAGCGAGGGGACTAGCGGGATGGCCACCGGGGAGCTGTTTTTT	CASSEGTSGMATGELFF
NA	NA	TRBV29-1	TRBJ1-2	TGCAGCGTTGAAGTGCTGGCCTATGGCTACACCTTC	CSVEVLAYGYTF
NA	NA	TRBV7-2	TRBJ1-6	TGTGCCAGCAGCTTAGGGTTAGCGAGTAATTCACCCCTCCACTTT	CASSLGLASNSPLHF
TRBD1	NA	TRBV5-4	TRBJ2-3	TGTGCCAGCAGCTCGGGACAGGGAAGTCGGGATACGCAGTATTTT	CASSSGQGSRDTQYF
NA	NA	TRBV10-3	TRBJ1-5	TGTGCCATCAGTGACCTTGATCAGCCCCAGCATTTT	CAISDLDQPQHF
TRBD2	NA	TRBV9	TRBJ2-1	TGTGCCAGCAGCCCCCTAGCGGGGGGGCCAGCAAATGAGCAGTTCTTC	CASSPLAGGPANEQFF
TRBD1	NA	TRBV6-5	TRBJ2-5	TGTGCCAGCAGTTACTCGGATCGGACAGGACAAGAGACCCAGTACTTC	CASSYSDRTGQETQYF
TRBD1	NA	TRBV5-6	TRBJ1-2	TGTGCCAGCAGCTTGGGGACAGGGGCGTACAACTATGGCTACACCTTC	CASSLGTGAYNYGYTF
NA	NA	TRBV7-9	TRBJ1-1	TGTGCCAGCAGCCCCGGTTCCACTGAAGCTTTCTTT	CASSPGSTEAFF
NA	NA	TRBV3-1/TRBV3-2	TRBJ2-1	TGTGCCAGCAGCCTGGGAGCCCAGGGGGGCCAATCGGAGCAGTTCTTC	CASSLGAQGGQSEQFF
TRBD2	once	TRBV29-1	TRBJ2-1	TGCAGCATGGGTAGCGGGGGGGGTGAGCAGTTCTTC	CSMGSGGGEQFF
NA	NA	TRBV3-1/TRBV3-2	TRBJ1-6	TGTGCCAGCAGCCCATCTATAACCAATTCACCCCTCCACTTT	CASSPSITNSPLHF
NA	NA	TRBV28	TRBJ2-7	TGTGCCAGCACCTATGGGAGTTACTTGAGCGAGCAGTACTTC	CASTYGSYLSEQYF
NA	NA	TRBV9	TRBJ2-3	TGTGCCAGCAGCGTCCATTCGAGAGCGGCTAGCACAGATACGCAGTATTTT	CASSVHSRAASTDTQYF
NA	NA	TRBV7-7	TRBJ2-7	TGTGCTAGCAGCTTAAATGAGTTCTACGAGCAGTACTTC	CASSLNEFYEQYF
NA	NA	TRBV7-9	TRBJ1-2	TGTGCCAGCAGCTTAGAACCAGACTATGGCTACACCTTC	CASSLEPDYGYTF